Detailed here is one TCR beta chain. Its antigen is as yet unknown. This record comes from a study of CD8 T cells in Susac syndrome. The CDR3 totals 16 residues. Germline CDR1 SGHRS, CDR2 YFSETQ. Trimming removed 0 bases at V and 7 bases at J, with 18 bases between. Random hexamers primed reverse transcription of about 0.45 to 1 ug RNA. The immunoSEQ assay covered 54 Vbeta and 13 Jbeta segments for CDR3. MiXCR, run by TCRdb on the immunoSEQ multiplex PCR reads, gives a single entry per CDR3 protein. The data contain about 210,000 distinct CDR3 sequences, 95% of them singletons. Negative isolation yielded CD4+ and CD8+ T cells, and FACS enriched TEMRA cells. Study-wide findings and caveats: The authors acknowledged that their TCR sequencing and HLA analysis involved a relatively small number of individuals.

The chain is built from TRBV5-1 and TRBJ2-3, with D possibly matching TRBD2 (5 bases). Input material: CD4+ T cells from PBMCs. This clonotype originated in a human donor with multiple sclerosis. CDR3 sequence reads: CASSLAVLTPGNTQYF. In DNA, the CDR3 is TGCGCCAGCAGCTTGGCCGTTTTGACCCCGGGGAATACGCAGTATTTT. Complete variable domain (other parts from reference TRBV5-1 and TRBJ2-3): KAGVTQTPRYLIKTRGQQVTLSCSPISGHRSVSWYQQTPGQGLQFLFEYFSETQRNKGNFPGRFSGRQFSNSRSEMNVSTLELGDSALYLCASSLAVLTPGNTQYFGPGTRLTVL.